One sample yielded the 23 T cell receptor beta chains listed below, sequenced in a study of regulatory T cells in long-lasting Graves disease. The time point: persistent/refractory GD, antithyroid drugs over 5 years with positive TRAb. PBMCs provided the RNA from which the TCR library was made. Through Arm-PCR of CDR3 regions and iRepertoire HTBI primers, TCR beta libraries were built. TCRdb reprocessed the multiplex PCR reads via MiXCR and lists one record per CDR3 protein. The table has 350,000 to 500,000 distinct CDR3 sequences, under 25% seen once. The material was peripheral blood mononuclear cells (PBMCs), obtained when the disease was refractory, from a patient treated with antithyroid drugs. These receptors came from a female donor with Graves disease.

The chain couples TRBV7-9 to TRBJ2-5; the D gene is possibly TRBD2 (6 bases). The CDR3 is 14 amino acids. Trimming took off 5 bases at V and 3 bases at J, with 13 bases between the two ends. Germline-derived CDR1 and CDR2 are SEHNR and FQNEAQ (reference sequence). The CDR3 loop reads CASSPGLPEETQYF. CDR3 sequence (DNA): TGTGCCAGCAGCCCGGGACTGCCAGAAGAGACCCAGTACTTC.

This clonotype has just one count. The chain couples TRBV28 to TRBJ1-2, with 12 nucleotides matching TRBD1. With 6 bases clipped from V and 2 bases from J, the junction kept 1 base outside the gene matches. The CDR3 runs to 14 residues. The V gene's germline CDR1 is MDHEN and CDR2 SYDVKM. The CDR3 loop reads CASRGTGGNYGYTF. As DNA, the CDR3 is TGTGCCAGCAGGGGGACAGGGGGCAACTATGGCTACACCTTC.

This clonotype was observed at least ten times. This chain connects TRBV28 to TRBJ1-1; 8 bases map to TRBD1. The CDR3 is 16 amino acids. The junction had 13 bases not matched to a gene; V was cut back by 5 bases and J by 5 bases. CDR1 is MDHEN and CDR2 is SYDVKM in the germline V gene. The CDR3 here is CASSNRAGGFRTEAFF. CDR3 bases: TGTGCCAGCAGTAACAGAGCAGGGGGCTTCAGGACTGAAGCTTTCTTT.

In its sample, this clonotype was seen a few times. V and J are TRBV30 and TRBJ1-3; D is ambiguous. Germline V gives CDR1 GTSNPN, CDR2 SVGIG (reference sequence). This CDR3 is 11 amino acids long. V was cut by 3 bases and J by 2 bases, with 2 bases left in between. As DNA, the CDR3 is TGTGCCTGGAGGCCTGGAAACACCATATATTTT. It is translated as CAWRPGNTIYF.

This clonotype was counted a few times. The chain is built from TRBV12-3 or TRBV12-4 and TRBJ1-3, with a weak D call TRBD1 (5 bases). Trimming stripped 3 bases from V and 9 bases from J, with 6 bases between. The CDR3 consists of 11 residues. The CDR3 coding sequence is TGTGCCAGCAGTTTTGGGGGCACCATATATTTT. Encoded protein: CASSFGGTIYF.

This clonotype has a count of ten or more. The DNA of the CDR3 is TGTGCCAGCAGCAGGGGGGGTAGCGGATCCTACGAGCAGTACTTC. Protein: CASSRGGSGSYEQYF. V and J are TRBV7-9 and TRBJ2-7, with D possibly being TRBD2 (7 bases). Trimming removed 5 bases at V and 1 base at J, with 15 bases between. There are 15 residues in the CDR3. The germline CDR1 and CDR2 sequences are SEHNR and FQNEAQ (reference sequence).

On this clonotype itself: A much larger clonotype is one base distant, so this may be a read error. V and J are TRBV7-9 and TRBJ2-2; tentative D call: TRBD1 (6 bases). Between the trimmed V and J ends, which lost 5 bases and 1 base, there was a span of 14 bases. CDR3 length: 16 amino acids. The germline CDR1 and CDR2 sequences are SEHNR and FQNEAQ (reference sequence). Written as DNA, the CDR3 is TGTGCCAGCAGCCTCCAGGGGCGCGGGAACACCGGGGAGCTGTTTTTT. It yields the protein CASSLQGRGNTGELFF. Looking up the rest from reference TRBV7-9 and TRBJ2-2 gives the full variable domain: DTGVSQNPRHKITKRGQNVTFRCDPISEHNRLYWYRQTLGQGPEFLTYFQNEAQLEKSRLLSDRFSAERPKGSFSTLEIQRTEQGDSAMYLCASSLQGRGNTGELFFGEGSRLTVL.

J is TRBJ1-2 and V is TRBV20-1; D not certain. From germline, CDR1 is DFQATT and CDR2 SNEGSKA (reference sequence). V was clipped by 1 base and J by 4 bases, with 25 bases between them. The CDR3 runs 18 residues. The chain's CDR3 is CSARVEVSPRDIGYGYTF. The CDR3 DNA reads as TGCAGTGCTAGAGTTGAGGTCAGCCCGAGAGACATAGGCTATGGCTACACCTTC.

V is TRBV20-1 and J is TRBJ1-1; D is ambiguous. The V end lost 5 bases, the J end lost 4 bases, and 14 bases lay between the germline ends. Germline values: CDR1 DFQATT, CDR2 SNEGSKA (reference sequence). The CDR3 is 13 amino acids. The CDR3 region is CSAFPRTITEAFF. In DNA form, the CDR3 reads TGCAGTGCTTTCCCACGGACTATCACTGAAGCTTTCTTT.

The J gene is TRBJ2-3, the V gene TRBV15, with TRBD2 matching 7 bases. V shed 3 bases, J shed 0 bases, and the junction held 3 bases outside the gene matches. This CDR3 spans 15 amino acids. The V gene's germline CDR1 is LNHNV and CDR2 YYDKDF (reference sequence). The CDR3 region is CATSSGGGSTDTQYF. DNA of the CDR3: TGTGCCACCAGCAGTGGGGGGGGGAGCACAGATACGCAGTATTTT. The full variable domain, rest sourced from reference TRBV15 and TRBJ2-3, is DAMVIQNPRYQVTQFGKPVTLSCSQTLNHNVMYWYQQKSSQAPKLLFHYYDKDFNNEADTPDNFQSRRPNTSFCFLDIRSPGLGDTAMYLCATSSGGGSTDTQYFGPGTRLTVL.

There are many counts of this clonotype. This chain joins TRBV27 and TRBJ2-7; no clear D. This CDR3 contains 13 residues. Between the trimmed V and J ends, which lost 3 bases and 2 bases, there was a span of 8 bases. The germline V gene encodes CDR1 MNHEY and CDR2 SMNVEV (reference sequence). CDR3 in DNA: TGTGCCAGCAGTTTCGGAAAAGCCTACGAGCAGTACTTC. It translates to CASSFGKAYEQYF.

The chain has TRBV19 and TRBJ2-6, with 10 bases matching TRBD1. The CDR3 has 16 residues. Losses at the gene ends were 3 bases for V and 4 bases for J; bases not matched to a gene: 3. The germline V gene has CDR1 LNHDA and CDR2 SQIVND (reference sequence). The CDR3 sequence: CASSIDRGPGANVLTF. For the CDR3, the DNA is TGTGCCAGTAGTATCGACAGGGGGCCGGGGGCCAACGTCCTGACTTTC. The full variable domain, in which reference TRBV19 and TRBJ2-6 provide the parts outside the CDR3, is DGGITQSPKYLFRKEGQNVTLSCEQNLNHDAMYWYRQDPGQGLRLIYYSQIVNDFQKGDIAEGYSVSREKKESFPLTVTSAQKNPTAFYLCASSIDRGPGANVLTFGAGSRLTVL.

This clonotype was observed once. A clone one base away is much larger, so this may be a read error. The CDR3 DNA reads as TGTGCCACCCCGAAGGTGGGACAGGAGGCTCACCTCTCCTACGAGCAGTACTTC. Residues: CATPKVGQEAHLSYEQYF. The chain carries TRBV24-1 and TRBJ2-7, with TRBD1 matching 8 bases. The germline CDR1 and CDR2 sequences are KGHDR and SFDVKD. Trimming at V came to 9 bases and at J to 0 bases, leaving 18 bases not matched to a gene. The CDR3 has 18 residues.

This clonotype was recorded at least ten times. The chain couples TRBV28 to TRBJ1-6; D gene ambiguous. The germline V gene has CDR1 MDHEN and CDR2 SYDVKM. This CDR3 is 16 amino acids long. V dropped 6 bases and J dropped 5 bases, with 17 bases sitting between them. This CDR3 is CASRSPLGYHNSPLHF. DNA for the CDR3: TGTGCCAGCAGATCCCCCCTAGGTTACCATAATTCACCCCTCCACTTT.

This clonotype came up a few times. The chain has TRBV15 and TRBJ2-1; 7 bases map to TRBD2. Germline V gene lookup returns CDR1 LNHNV and CDR2 YYDKDF (reference sequence). This CDR3 is 16 amino acids long. V lost 3 bases, J lost 2 bases, and 7 bases stayed unmatched. The CDR3 loop is CATSRGGRATYNEQFF. The DNA of the CDR3 is TGTGCCACCAGCAGGGGGGGGAGGGCCACCTACAATGAGCAGTTCTTC.

J is TRBJ2-1 and V is TRBV20-1; TRBD2 agrees at 11 bases. CDR3 length: 12 residues. Germline V gene sequence: CDR1 DFQATT, CDR2 SNEGSKA (reference sequence). The CDR3 DNA follows: TGCAGCCGACTAGCGGGATACAATGAGCAGTTCTTC. Translated, it gives CSRLAGYNEQFF.

This clonotype was seen repeatedly, ten times or more. J is TRBJ2-2 and V is TRBV7-8, with 8 bases matching TRBD2. Germline values: CDR1 SGHVS, CDR2 FQNEAQ. The CDR3 has 18 amino acids. The junction had 14 bases not matched to a gene; V was cut back by 5 bases and J by 3 bases. The CDR3 bases are TGTGCCAGCAGCCGTGGGGTACTAGCGGCAAGGGACACCGGGGAGCTGTTTTTT. It translates to CASSRGVLAARDTGELFF.

This clonotype was found many times. V gene TRBV11-3 combines with J gene TRBJ2-3; D is possibly TRBD1 or TRBD2 (5 bases each). CDR1 is SGHNT, CDR2 YENEEA, per germline. Trimming took 1 base from V and 4 from J, leaving 21 bases between them. The CDR3 sequence is 18 residues long. The CDR3 region is CASSLGGWGGDPSDTQYF. In DNA, the CDR3 is TGTGCCAGCAGCTTAGGGGGGTGGGGCGGAGACCCTTCAGATACGCAGTATTTT.

Concerning this clonotype: A far larger clone lies a single base away; this is likely a read error. The rearrangement joins TRBV2 to TRBJ1-5, with D hard to call. The CDR3 runs to 12 residues. CDR1 and CDR2 (germline): SNHLY, FYNNEI. V lost 1 base, J lost 4 bases, and 2 bases lay in between. CDR3 residues: CASSEENQPQHF. The CDR3 nucleotides read TGTGCCAGCAGTGAAGAAAATCAGCCCCAGCATTTT.

This clonotype occurred many times. The chain is built from TRBV3-1 and TRBJ1-1; 9 bases map to TRBD1. Germline V CDR1 and CDR2: LGHDT, YNNKEL (reference sequence). After removal of 3 bases from V and 1 base from J, the junction contained 0 bases not matched to a gene. The CDR3 runs to 14 residues. CDR3 sequence: CASSQGQGNTEAFF. CDR3 coding DNA: TGTGCCAGCAGCCAGGGACAGGGGAACACTGAAGCTTTCTTT.

This clonotype has a handful of counts. The gene calls are TRBV4-1 and TRBJ1-1, with D possibly being TRBD1 (6 bases). CDR1 and CDR2 (germline): MGHRA, YSYEKL. V lost 2 bases and J 7 bases, leaving 17 bases between the germline ends. The CDR3 runs to 15 residues. This CDR3 is CASSQTVGTPFEAFF. The CDR3 coding sequence is TGCGCCAGCAGCCAAACTGTTGGGACACCCTTTGAAGCTTTCTTT.

This clonotype was detected ten times or more. The chain carries TRBV30 and TRBJ2-6; the D call may be TRBD1 or TRBD2 (5 bases each). The V end was cut by 0 bases, the J end by 0 bases, with 12 bases between. This CDR3 comprises 17 residues. Germline CDR1 reads GTSNPN; CDR2 reads SVGIG (reference sequence). The CDR3 nucleotides are TGTGCCTGGAGTGTACGAATGGGGACCTCTGGGGCCAACGTCCTGACTTTC. Amino acid sequence: CAWSVRMGTSGANVLTF.

This clonotype was observed a handful of times. The chain recombines TRBV6-1 with TRBJ1-4; possible D gene TRBD1, 6 bases. The CDR3 length is 12 residues. Germline values: CDR1 MNHNS, CDR2 SASEGT. Trimming shortened V by 4 bases and J by 8 bases, and 8 bases separated the two germline ends. The CDR3 reads CASSGGQEKLFF. The CDR3 DNA reads as TGTGCCAGCAGTGGAGGACAGGAAAAACTGTTTTTT.